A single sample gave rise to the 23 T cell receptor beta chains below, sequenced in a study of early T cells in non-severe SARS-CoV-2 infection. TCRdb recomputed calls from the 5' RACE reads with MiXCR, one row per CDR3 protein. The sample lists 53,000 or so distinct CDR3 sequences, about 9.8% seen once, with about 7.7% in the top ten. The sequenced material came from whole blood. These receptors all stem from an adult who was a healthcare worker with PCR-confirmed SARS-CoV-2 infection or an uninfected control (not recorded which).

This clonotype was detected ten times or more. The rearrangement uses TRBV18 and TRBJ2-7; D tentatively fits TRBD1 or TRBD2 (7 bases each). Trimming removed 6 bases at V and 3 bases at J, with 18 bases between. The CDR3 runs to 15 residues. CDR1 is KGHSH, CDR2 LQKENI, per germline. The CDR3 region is CASSPGGTVIYEQYF. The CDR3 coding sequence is TGTGCCAGCTCCCCCGGGGGGACAGTAATCTACGAGCAGTACTTC. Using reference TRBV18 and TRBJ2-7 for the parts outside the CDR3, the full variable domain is NAGVMQNPRHLVRRRGQEARLRCSPMKGHSHVYWYRQLPEEGLKFMVYLQKENIIDESGMPKERFSAEFPKEGPSILRIQQVVRGDSAAYFCASSPGGTVIYEQYFGPGTRLTVT.

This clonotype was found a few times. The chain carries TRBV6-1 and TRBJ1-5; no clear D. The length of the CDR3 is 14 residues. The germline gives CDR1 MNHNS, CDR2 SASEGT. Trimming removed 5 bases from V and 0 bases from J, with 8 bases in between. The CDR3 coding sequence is TGTGCCAGCAGTCTCGACTATAGCAATCAGCCCCAGCATTTT. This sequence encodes CASSLDYSNQPQHF.

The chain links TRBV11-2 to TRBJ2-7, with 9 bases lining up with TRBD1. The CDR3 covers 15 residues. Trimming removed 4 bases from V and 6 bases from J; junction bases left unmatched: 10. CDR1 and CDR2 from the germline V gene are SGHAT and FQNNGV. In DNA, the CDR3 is TGTGCCAGCAGCTCTCCGGGACAGGGAAGGGGCGAGCAGTACTTC. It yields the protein CASSSPGQGRGEQYF.

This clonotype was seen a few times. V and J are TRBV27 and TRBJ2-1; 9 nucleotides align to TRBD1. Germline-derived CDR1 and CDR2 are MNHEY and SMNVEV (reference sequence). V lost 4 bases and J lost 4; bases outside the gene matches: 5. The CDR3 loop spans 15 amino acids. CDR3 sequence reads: CASSSRDRVYNEQFF. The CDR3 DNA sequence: TGTGCCAGCAGTTCTCGGGACAGGGTATACAATGAGCAGTTCTTC.

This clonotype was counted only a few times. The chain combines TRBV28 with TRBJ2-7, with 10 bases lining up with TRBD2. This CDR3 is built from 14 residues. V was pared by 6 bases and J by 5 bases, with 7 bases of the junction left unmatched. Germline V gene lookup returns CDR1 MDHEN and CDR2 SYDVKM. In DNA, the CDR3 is TGTGCCAGCAGCAGTAGCGGGAGGTCGGACGAGCAGTACTTC. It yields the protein CASSSSGRSDEQYF.

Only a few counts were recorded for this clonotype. CDR3 sequence: CASSSVGGSYEQYF. CDR3 sequence (DNA): TGTGCCAGCAGCTCGGTCGGGGGATCCTACGAGCAGTACTTC. The genes are TRBV7-9 and TRBJ2-7, with D possibly TRBD2 on 6 matching bases. Germline values: CDR1 SEHNR, CDR2 FQNEAQ (reference sequence). CDR3 length: 14 amino acids. V was pared by 4 bases and J by 1 base, with 11 bases between.

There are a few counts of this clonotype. CDR3 sequence reads: CASSLSGSGYEQYF. CDR3 bases: TGTGCCAGCAGTTTGAGCGGGAGTGGGTACGAGCAGTACTTC. This chain uses TRBV27 with TRBJ2-7; 8 bases align to TRBD2. Losses at the gene ends were 3 bases for V and 4 bases for J; bases not matched to a gene: 5. The CDR3 sequence is 14 residues long. Germline CDR1 is MNHEY and CDR2 is SMNVEV (reference sequence).

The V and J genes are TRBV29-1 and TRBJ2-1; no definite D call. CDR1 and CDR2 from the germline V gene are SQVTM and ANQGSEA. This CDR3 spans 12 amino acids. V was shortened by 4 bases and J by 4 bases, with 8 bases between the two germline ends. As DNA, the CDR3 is TGCAGCGTTGGGACCGCATACAATGAGCAGTTCTTC. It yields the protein CSVGTAYNEQFF.

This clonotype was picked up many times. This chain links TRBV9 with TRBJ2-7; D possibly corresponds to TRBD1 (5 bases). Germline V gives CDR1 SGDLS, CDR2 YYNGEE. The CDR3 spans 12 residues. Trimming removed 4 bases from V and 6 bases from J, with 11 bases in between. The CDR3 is CASSNGHPEQYF. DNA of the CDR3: TGTGCCAGCAGCAATGGACACCCCGAGCAGTACTTC.

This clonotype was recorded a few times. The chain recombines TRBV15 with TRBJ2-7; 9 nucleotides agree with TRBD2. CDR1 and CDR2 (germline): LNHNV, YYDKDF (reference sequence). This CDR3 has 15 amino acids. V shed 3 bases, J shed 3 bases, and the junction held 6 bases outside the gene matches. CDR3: CATSRLAGGNYEQYF. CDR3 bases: TGTGCCACCAGCAGGCTTGCGGGAGGGAACTACGAGCAGTACTTC. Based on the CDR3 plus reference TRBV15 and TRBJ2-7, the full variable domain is DAMVIQNPRYQVTQFGKPVTLSCSQTLNHNVMYWYQQKSSQAPKLLFHYYDKDFNNEADTPDNFQSRRPNTSFCFLDIRSPGLGDTAMYLCATSRLAGGNYEQYFGPGTRLTVT.

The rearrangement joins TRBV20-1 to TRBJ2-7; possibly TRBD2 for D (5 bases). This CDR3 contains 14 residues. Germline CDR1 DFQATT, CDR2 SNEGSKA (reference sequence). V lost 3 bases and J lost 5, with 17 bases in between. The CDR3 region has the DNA TGCAGTGCTAGTGCGCAGGATGGGAGAGACGAGCAGTACTTC. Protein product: CSASAQDGRDEQYF.

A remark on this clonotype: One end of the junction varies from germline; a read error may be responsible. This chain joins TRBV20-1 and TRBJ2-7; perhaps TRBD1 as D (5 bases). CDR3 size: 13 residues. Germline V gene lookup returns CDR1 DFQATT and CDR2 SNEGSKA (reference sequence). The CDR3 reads CSARPTDSCEQYF. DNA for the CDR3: TGCAGTGCTAGACCGACAGATTCCTGCGAGCAGTACTTC.

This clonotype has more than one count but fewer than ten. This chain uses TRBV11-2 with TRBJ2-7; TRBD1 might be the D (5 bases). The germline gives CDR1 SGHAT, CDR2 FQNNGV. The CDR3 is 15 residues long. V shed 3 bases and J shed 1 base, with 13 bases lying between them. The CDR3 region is CASSFGGTGSYEQYF. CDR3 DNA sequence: TGTGCCAGCAGCTTCGGTGGAACAGGATCCTACGAGCAGTACTTC.

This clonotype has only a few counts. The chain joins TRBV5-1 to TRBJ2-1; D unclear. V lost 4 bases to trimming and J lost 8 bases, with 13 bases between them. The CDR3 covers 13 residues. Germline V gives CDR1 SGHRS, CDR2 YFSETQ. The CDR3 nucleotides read TGCGCCAGCAGCCTGTCTGTAGTGGATGAGCAGTTCTTC. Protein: CASSLSVVDEQFF. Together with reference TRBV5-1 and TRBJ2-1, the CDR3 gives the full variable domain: KAGVTQTPRYLIKTRGQQVTLSCSPISGHRSVSWYQQTPGQGLQFLFEYFSETQRNKGNFPGRFSGRQFSNSRSEMNVSTLELGDSALYLCASSLSVVDEQFFGPGTRLTVL.

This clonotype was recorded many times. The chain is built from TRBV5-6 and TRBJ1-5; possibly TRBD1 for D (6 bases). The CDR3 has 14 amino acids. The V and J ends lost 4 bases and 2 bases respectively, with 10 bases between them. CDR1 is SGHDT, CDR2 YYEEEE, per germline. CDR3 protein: CASSQQGRNQPQHF. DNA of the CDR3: TGTGCCAGCAGCCAACAGGGCCGCAATCAGCCCCAGCATTTT.

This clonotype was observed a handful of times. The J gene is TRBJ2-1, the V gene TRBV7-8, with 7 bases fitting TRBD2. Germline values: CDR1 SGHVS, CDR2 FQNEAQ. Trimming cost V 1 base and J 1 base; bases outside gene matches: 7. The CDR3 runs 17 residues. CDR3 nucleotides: TGTGCCAGCAGCTTAGTAGCGGGTTCTAGGTCCTACAATGAGCAGTTCTTC. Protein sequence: CASSLVAGSRSYNEQFF.

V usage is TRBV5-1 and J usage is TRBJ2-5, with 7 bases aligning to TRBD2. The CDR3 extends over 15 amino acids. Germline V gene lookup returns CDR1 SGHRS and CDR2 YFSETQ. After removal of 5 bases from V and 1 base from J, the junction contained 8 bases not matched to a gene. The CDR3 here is CASRKSTSAQETQYF. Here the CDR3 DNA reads TGCGCCAGCAGGAAAAGCACTAGCGCCCAAGAGACCCAGTACTTC.

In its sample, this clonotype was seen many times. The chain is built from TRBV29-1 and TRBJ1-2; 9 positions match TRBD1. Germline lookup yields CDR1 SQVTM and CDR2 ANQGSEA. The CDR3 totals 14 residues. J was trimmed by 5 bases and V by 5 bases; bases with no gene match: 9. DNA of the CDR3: TGCAGCGTTTATGGACAGGGGTCGGCTTATGGCTACACCTTC. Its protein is CSVYGQGSAYGYTF.

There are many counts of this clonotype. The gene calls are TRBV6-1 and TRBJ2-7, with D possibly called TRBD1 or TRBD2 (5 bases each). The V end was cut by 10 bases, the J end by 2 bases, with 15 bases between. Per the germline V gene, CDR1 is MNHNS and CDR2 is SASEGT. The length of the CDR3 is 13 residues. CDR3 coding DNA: TGTGCCACTGGGACCCTGAGGGCCTACGAGCAGTACTTC. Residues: CATGTLRAYEQYF.

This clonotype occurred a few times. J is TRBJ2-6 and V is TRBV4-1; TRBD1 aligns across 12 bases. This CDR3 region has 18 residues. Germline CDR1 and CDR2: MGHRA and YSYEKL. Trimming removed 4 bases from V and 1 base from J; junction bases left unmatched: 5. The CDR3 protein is CASSRSGQGASGANVLTF. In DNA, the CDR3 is TGCGCCAGCAGCCGCTCGGGACAGGGGGCTTCTGGGGCCAACGTCCTGACTTTC.

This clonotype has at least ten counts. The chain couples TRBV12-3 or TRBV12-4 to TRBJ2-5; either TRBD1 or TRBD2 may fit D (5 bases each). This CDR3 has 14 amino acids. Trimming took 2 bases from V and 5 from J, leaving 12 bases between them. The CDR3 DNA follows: TGTGCCAGCAGTTTATCTTCGGGGCAGGAGACCCAGTACTTC. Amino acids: CASSLSSGQETQYF.

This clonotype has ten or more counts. CDR3 protein: CSADPGLSSYNEQFF. Written as DNA, the CDR3 is TGCAGTGCTGACCCGGGACTTAGTTCCTACAATGAGCAGTTCTTC. The chain links TRBV20-1 to TRBJ2-1; tentatively, D is TRBD2 (6 bases). CDR3 length: 15 amino acids. The ends were cut back, 5 bases at V and 1 base at J, with 15 bases in the middle. CDR1 is DFQATT, CDR2 SNEGSKA, per germline (reference sequence).

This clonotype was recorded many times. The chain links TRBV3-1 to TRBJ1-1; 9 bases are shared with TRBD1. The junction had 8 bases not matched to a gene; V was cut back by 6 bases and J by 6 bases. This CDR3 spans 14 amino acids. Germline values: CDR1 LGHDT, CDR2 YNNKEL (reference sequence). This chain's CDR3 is CASRLTGGDPEAFF. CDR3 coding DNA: TGTGCCAGCAGACTTACAGGGGGCGACCCTGAAGCTTTCTTT.